The 14 T cell receptor beta chains listed next were all sequenced from one sample in a study of regulatory T cells in long-lasting Graves disease. Combining iRepertoire HTBI primers with Arm-PCR of CDR3 regions, the authors built TCR beta libraries. TCRdb used MiXCR to reprocess the multiplex PCR reads, holding one entry per CDR3 protein. Among 400,000 to 500,000 distinct CDR3 sequences, under 25% were seen once, and the ten largest hold 13% to 15%. As to time point: persistent/refractory GD, antithyroid drugs over 5 years with positive TRAb. PBMCs provided the RNA from which the TCR library was made. Material: peripheral blood mononuclear cells (PBMCs), obtained when the disease was refractory, from a patient treated with antithyroid drugs. Receptor source: a female donor with Graves disease.

V usage is TRBV10-3 and J usage is TRBJ2-5, with 8 bases matching TRBD2. Germline V lookup: CDR1 ENHRY, CDR2 SYGVKD. The CDR3 totals 20 residues. V trimming: 6 bases; J trimming: 0 bases; junction bases outside the gene matches: 21. CDR3 protein: CAISRAGTSGTRPYQETQYF. The CDR3 DNA reads TGTGCCATCAGCCGCGCGGGAACTAGCGGAACGAGACCTTACCAAGAGACCCAGTACTTC.

In its sample, this clonotype was seen many times. The V and J genes are TRBV19 and TRBJ1-1, with TRBD1 matching over 10 bases. The CDR3 length is 16 residues. V gave up 3 bases and J gave up 5 bases; unmatched junction bases: 9. Per the germline V gene, CDR1 is LNHDA and CDR2 is SQIVND (reference sequence). CDR3 region: CASSITPWTGGTEAFF. CDR3 nucleotides: TGTGCCAGTAGTATCACCCCCTGGACAGGGGGAACTGAAGCTTTCTTT.

This clonotype showed up many times. The rearrangement links TRBV7-8 to TRBJ1-1; D unclear. The CDR3 is made up of 13 amino acids. Trimming removed 5 bases at V and 3 bases at J, with 10 bases between. Germline CDR1 SGHVS, CDR2 FQNEAQ. The CDR3 region has the DNA TGTGCCAGCAGCCCCAGATTTGACACTGAAGCTTTCTTT. Amino acid sequence: CASSPRFDTEAFF. Variable domain in full (rest from reference TRBV7-8 and TRBJ1-1): GAGVSQSPRYKVAKRGQDVALRCDPISGHVSLFWYQQALGQGPEFLTYFQNEAQLDKSGLPSDRFFAERPEGSVSTLKIQRTQQEDSAVYLCASSPRFDTEAFFGQGTRLTVV.

Notes on this clonotype: Possible read error: a much larger clone is one base away. V usage is TRBV3-1 and J usage is TRBJ2-3; TRBD2 aligns across 12 bases. This CDR3 contains 18 residues. Germline CDR1 reads LGHDT; CDR2 reads YNNKEL (reference sequence). DNA of the CDR3: TGTGCCGGCAGCCAAGTGCCCACTAGCGGGAGGAGCACAGATACGCAGTATTTT. Translation: CAGSQVPTSGRSTDTQYF.

This sequence joins TRBV19 and TRBJ1-6; D unresolved. From germline, CDR1 is LNHDA and CDR2 SQIVND (reference sequence). The V end was cut by 5 bases, the J end by 8 bases, with 16 bases between. This CDR3 contains 15 residues. The CDR3 nucleotides read TGTGCCAGTAGTTTGGGCAGTCGATCGCATTCACCCCTCCACTTT. Amino acids: CASSLGSRSHSPLHF.

This clonotype has ten or more counts. The chain links TRBV28 to TRBJ2-5; D possibly corresponds to TRBD2 (6 bases). Between the trimmed V and J ends, which lost 3 bases and 2 bases, there was a span of 13 bases. Germline V gene lookup returns CDR1 MDHEN and CDR2 SYDVKM. This CDR3 spans 15 amino acids. CDR3 nucleotides: TGTGCCAGCAGTTTGGAGGGTGATGGGCAAGAGACCCAGTACTTC. This translates into CASSLEGDGQETQYF.

About this clonotype itself: This may be a read error: a much more frequent sequence differs by one nucleotide. The chain employs TRBV27 and TRBJ1-2; tentatively, D is TRBD1 (5 bases). The CDR3 sequence is 15 residues long. Trimming removed 3 bases at V and 4 bases at J, with 15 bases between. Germline assignment: CDR1 MNHEY and CDR2 SMNVEV (reference sequence). The DNA of the CDR3 is TGTGCCAGCAGTTTTGGAATGGGGACGGGCTATGGCTACACCTTC. This sequence encodes CASSFGMGTGYGYTF.

This clonotype was picked up many times. The chain uses TRBV9 and TRBJ2-5; 10 nucleotides line up with TRBD1. The CDR3 covers 15 residues. The germline V gene has CDR1 SGDLS and CDR2 YYNGEE. The V segment lost 3 bases and the J segment 4 bases; nucleotides outside the gene matches: 6. CDR3 in DNA: TGTGCCAGCAGCGCCGGGACAGGGGTTCGAGAGACCCAGTACTTC. Translated: CASSAGTGVRETQYF.

This clonotype appeared many times. The rearrangement joins TRBV12-3 or TRBV12-4 to TRBJ2-7; 12 bases align to TRBD2. With 11 bases clipped from V and 0 bases from J, the junction kept 11 bases outside the gene matches. The CDR3 sequence is 16 residues long. In DNA form, the CDR3 reads TGTGCCCTTAGGTTACTAGCGGGAGGCCTCTCCTACGAGCAGTACTTC. It codes for CALRLLAGGLSYEQYF.

The chain is built from TRBV9 and TRBJ2-7, with D possibly being TRBD1 (6 bases). Per the germline V gene, CDR1 is SGDLS and CDR2 is YYNGEE. V shed 2 bases and J shed 4 bases, with 16 bases lying between them. The CDR3 length is 15 residues. The CDR3 region has the DNA TGTGCCAGCAGCGTCTATCCCGGGACATCTTACGAGCAGTACTTC. This gives the protein CASSVYPGTSYEQYF.

This rearrangement joins TRBV20-1 to TRBJ2-7; TRBD2 agrees at 16 bases. The trim removed 6 bases at V and 3 bases at J, leaving 8 bases unmatched. Looked up from germline, CDR1 is DFQATT and CDR2 is SNEGSKA (reference sequence). CDR3 size: 16 residues. The CDR3 here is CSALGLAGGPNYEQYF. CDR3 nucleotide sequence: TGCAGTGCGTTGGGACTAGCGGGAGGGCCAAACTACGAGCAGTACTTC.

Regarding this clonotype: A much larger clone sits a single nucleotide away, making a read error possible. The V and J genes are TRBV5-6 and TRBJ2-2, with 9 bases matching TRBD2. The germline V gene has CDR1 SGHDT and CDR2 YYEEEE. The CDR3 consists of 17 residues. CDR3 loop: CASSLKSGRWNTGELLF. Written as DNA, the CDR3 is TGTGCCAGCAGCTTGAAGAGCGGGAGGTGGAACACCGGGGAGCTGCTTTTT.

Regarding this clonotype: Being one base from a much bigger clone, this may be a read error. The rearrangement links TRBV7-9 to TRBJ2-5; the D is unclear. Germline V gene sequence: CDR1 SEHNR, CDR2 FQNEAQ (reference sequence). The CDR3 loop spans 13 amino acids. Trimming pared 6 bases from V and 1 base from J, leaving 9 bases between. Written as DNA, the CDR3 is TGTGCCAGCAGGGCCTTCGGCCAAGAGACCCAGTACTTC. This sequence encodes CASRAFGQETQYF.

This clonotype was counted only a few times. The rearrangement uses TRBV11-2 and TRBJ2-3, with 13 bases identical to TRBD2. With 4 bases clipped from V and 6 bases from J, the junction kept 7 bases outside the gene matches. Germline V gives CDR1 SGHAT, CDR2 FQNNGV. The CDR3 length is 16 residues. This CDR3 reads CASSSRLAGGYDTQYF. Written as DNA, the CDR3 is TGTGCCAGCAGCTCCAGACTAGCGGGAGGATATGATACGCAGTATTTT.